These T cell receptor beta chains were read from a single sample in a study of shared clonotypes between healthy human individuals. The assay was immunoSEQ multiplex PCR, and TCRdb's table has in-frame clones only and misses some. The repertoire includes fewer than 1.6 million clones, 98% of them detected once, and about 0.34% sits in the top ten. Sequenced sample: naive CD4+ T cells sorted from blood. The receptors originated from a young man in good health. Both conserved end residues are part of each CDR3. The order of the fields is V gene, clone size, J gene, D gene, CDR3 protein, CDR3 DNA. The D gene is left open where the match is weak. Clone size is given for some rows only: seen once, a few or many times, or a class if the clone is expanded.

>TRBV5-1|NA|TRBJ1-5|NA
CASSRDGGNQPQHF
TGCGCCAGCAGCCGGGACGGGGGCAATCAGCCCCAGCATTTT
>TRBV2|NA|TRBJ2-7|NA
CASSGVDYEQYF
TGTGCCAGCAGCGGCGTTGACTACGAGCAGTACTTC
>TRBV5-4|NA|TRBJ1-2|TRBD1
CASSLAPTGVYGYTF
TGTGCCAGCAGCTTGGCCCCGACAGGGGTCTATGGCTACACCTTC
>TRBV5-4|NA|TRBJ2-3|TRBD2
CASSLGKLADTDTQYF
TGTGCCAGCAGCCTCGGAAAACTAGCGGACACAGATACGCAGTATTTT
>TRBV18|once|TRBJ1-1|NA
CASSPAGPPNTEAFF
TGTGCCAGCTCACCGGCAGGACCTCCAAACACTGAAGCTTTCTTT
>TRBV29-1|NA|TRBJ2-7|TRBD1
CSVHFGQAGEQYF
TGCAGCGTTCACTTCGGACAGGCCGGCGAGCAGTACTTC
>TRBV6-1|NA|TRBJ2-3|TRBD2
CASSEALAGADTQYF
TGTGCCAGCAGTGAAGCGCTAGCGGGAGCAGATACGCAGTATTTT
>TRBV2|NA|TRBJ2-3|TRBD2
CASPLTSGDTDTQYF
TGTGCCAGCCCGCTGACTAGCGGGGACACAGATACGCAGTATTTT
>TRBV10-1|once|TRBJ2-5|TRBD2
CASSSTSGAQETQYF
TGCGCCAGCAGTAGTACTAGCGGGGCTCAAGAGACCCAGTACTTC
>TRBV18|NA|TRBJ1-1|NA
CASSHLEVGGTEAFF
TGTGCCAGCTCACACCTGGAAGTGGGTGGCACTGAAGCTTTCTTT
>TRBV5-8|NA|TRBJ1-5|NA
CASRRGDVSQPQHF
TGTGCCAGCAGGAGGGGTGATGTCAGTCAGCCCCAGCATTTT
>TRBV7-2|NA|TRBJ2-1|TRBD2
CASSLRTGRTSEINEQFF
TGTGCCAGCAGCTTAAGGACAGGCCGGACTAGCGAGATCAATGAGCAGTTCTTC
>TRBV11-2|NA|TRBJ2-2|TRBD2
CASSLVGLAGTNTGELFF
TGTGCCAGCAGCTTAGTAGGGCTAGCGGGGACGAACACCGGGGAGCTGTTTTTT
>TRBV6-5|NA|TRBJ1-3|NA
CASSYQGVSGNTIYF
TGTGCCAGCAGTTACCAGGGAGTCTCTGGAAACACCATATATTTT
>TRBV9|NA|TRBJ2-3|TRBD2
CASSPSGISTDTQYF
TGTGCCAGCAGCCCGAGCGGGATCAGCACAGATACGCAGTATTTT
>TRBV6-1|NA|TRBJ1-2|TRBD1
CASSKTGGADYGYTF
TGTGCCAGCAGTAAGACAGGGGGCGCGGACTATGGCTACACCTTC